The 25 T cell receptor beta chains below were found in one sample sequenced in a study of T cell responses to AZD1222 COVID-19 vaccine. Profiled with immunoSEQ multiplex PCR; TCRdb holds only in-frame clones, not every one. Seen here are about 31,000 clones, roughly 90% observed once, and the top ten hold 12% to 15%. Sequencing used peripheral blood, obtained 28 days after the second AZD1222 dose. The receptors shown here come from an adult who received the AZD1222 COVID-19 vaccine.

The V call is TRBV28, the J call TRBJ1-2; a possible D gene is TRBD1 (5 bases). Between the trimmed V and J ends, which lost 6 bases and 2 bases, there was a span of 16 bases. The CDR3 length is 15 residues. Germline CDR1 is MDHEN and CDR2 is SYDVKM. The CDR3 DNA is TGTGCCAGCAGGGGTTCGAACAGGCTGAACTATGGCTACACCTTC. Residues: CASRGSNRLNYGYTF.

CDR3 protein: CAIATRPTAETQYF. The DNA of the CDR3 is TGTGCCATCGCGACACGACCCACCGCAGAGACCCAGTACTTC. The genes are TRBV7-9 and TRBJ2-5; D is unresolved. The CDR3 is 14 residues long. V lost 10 bases, J lost 4 bases, and 19 bases lay in between. From germline, CDR1 is SEHNR and CDR2 FQNEAQ (reference sequence).

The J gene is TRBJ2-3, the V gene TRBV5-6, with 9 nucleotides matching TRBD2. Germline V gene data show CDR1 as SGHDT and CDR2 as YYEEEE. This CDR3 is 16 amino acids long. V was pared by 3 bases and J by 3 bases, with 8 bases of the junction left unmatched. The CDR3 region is CASSSYERGVTDTQYF. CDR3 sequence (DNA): TGTGCCAGCAGCTCCTACGAGCGGGGGGTTACAGATACGCAGTATTTT.

Written as DNA, the CDR3 is TGTGCCAGCAGCCAAGTGGCAGACTCCTACAATGAGCAGTTCTTC. Its protein is CASSQVADSYNEQFF. The chain employs TRBV4-2 and TRBJ2-1; no firm D call. The CDR3 has 15 residues. Trimming removed 1 base at V and 0 bases at J, with 7 bases between. Germline values: CDR1 LGHNA, CDR2 YNFKEQ.

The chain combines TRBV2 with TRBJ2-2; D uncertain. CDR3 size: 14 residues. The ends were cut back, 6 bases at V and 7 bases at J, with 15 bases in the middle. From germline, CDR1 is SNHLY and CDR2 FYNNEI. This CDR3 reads CASRVTSTGGELFF. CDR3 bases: TGTGCCAGCAGGGTTACATCAACCGGCGGGGAGCTGTTTTTT. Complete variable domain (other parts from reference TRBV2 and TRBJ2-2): EPEVTQTPSHQVTQMGQEVILRCVPISNHLYFYWYRQILGQKVEFLVSFYNNEISEKSEIFDDQFSVERPDGSNFTLKIRSTKLEDSAMYFCASRVTSTGGELFFGEGSRLTVL.

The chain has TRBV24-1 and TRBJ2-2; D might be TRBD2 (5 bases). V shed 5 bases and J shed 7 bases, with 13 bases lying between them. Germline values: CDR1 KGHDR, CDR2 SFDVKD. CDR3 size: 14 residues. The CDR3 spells CATSGPPEGGELFF. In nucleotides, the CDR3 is TGTGCCACCAGTGGGCCCCCAGAGGGCGGGGAGCTGTTTTTT.

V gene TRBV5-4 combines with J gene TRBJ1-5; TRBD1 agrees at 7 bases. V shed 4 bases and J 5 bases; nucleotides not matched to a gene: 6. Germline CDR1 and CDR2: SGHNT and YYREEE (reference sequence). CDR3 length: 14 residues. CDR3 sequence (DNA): TGTGCCAGCAGCACGCAGGGGGAGGATCAGCCCCAGCATTTT. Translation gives CASSTQGEDQPQHF.

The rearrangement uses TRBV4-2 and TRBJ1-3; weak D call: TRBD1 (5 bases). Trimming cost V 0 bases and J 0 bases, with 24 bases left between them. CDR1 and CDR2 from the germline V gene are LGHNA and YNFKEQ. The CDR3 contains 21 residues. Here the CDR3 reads CASSQESGSLTGPHSGNTIYF. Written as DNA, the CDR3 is TGTGCCAGCAGCCAAGAGTCAGGGTCCCTAACAGGTCCCCACTCTGGAAACACCATATATTTT.

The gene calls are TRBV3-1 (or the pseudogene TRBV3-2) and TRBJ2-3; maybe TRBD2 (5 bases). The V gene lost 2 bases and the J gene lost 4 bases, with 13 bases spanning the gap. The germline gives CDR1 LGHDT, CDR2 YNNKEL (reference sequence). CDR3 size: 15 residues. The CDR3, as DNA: TGTGCCAGCAGCCAACGGGGTGAGGTCCCAGATACGCAGTATTTT. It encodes CASSQRGEVPDTQYF.

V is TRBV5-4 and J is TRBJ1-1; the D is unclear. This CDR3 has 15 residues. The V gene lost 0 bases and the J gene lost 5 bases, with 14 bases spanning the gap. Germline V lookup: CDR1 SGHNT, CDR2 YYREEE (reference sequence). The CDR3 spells CASSLEAYLRTEAFF. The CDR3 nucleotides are TGTGCCAGCAGCTTGGAGGCCTATTTGCGGACTGAAGCTTTCTTT.

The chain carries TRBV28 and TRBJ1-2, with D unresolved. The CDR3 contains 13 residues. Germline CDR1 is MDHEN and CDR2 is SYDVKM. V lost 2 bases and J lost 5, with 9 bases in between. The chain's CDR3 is CASSLNSDYGYTF. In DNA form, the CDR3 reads TGTGCCAGCAGTTTAAACAGCGATTATGGCTACACCTTC.

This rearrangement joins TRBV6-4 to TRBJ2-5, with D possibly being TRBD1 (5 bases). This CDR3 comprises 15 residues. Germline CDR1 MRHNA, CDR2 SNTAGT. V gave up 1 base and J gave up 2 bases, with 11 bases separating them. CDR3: CASSDWGRHQETQYF. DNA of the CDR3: TGTGCCAGCAGTGACTGGGGCAGACATCAAGAGACCCAGTACTTC.

CDR3 region: CASGLVRGQGHVRTDTQYF. The CDR3 DNA follows: TGTGCTAGTGGTTTGGTAAGGGGACAGGGTCACGTAAGGACAGATACGCAGTATTTT. The chain is built from TRBV12-5 and TRBJ2-3; TRBD1 matches at 9 bases. Trimming cost V 0 bases and J 3 bases; bases outside gene matches: 13. Germline assignment: CDR1 LGHNT and CDR2 FRNRAP. CDR3 size: 19 residues.

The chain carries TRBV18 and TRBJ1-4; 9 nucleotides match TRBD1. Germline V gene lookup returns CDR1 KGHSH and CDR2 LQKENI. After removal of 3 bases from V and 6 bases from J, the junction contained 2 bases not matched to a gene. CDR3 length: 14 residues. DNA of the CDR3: TGTGCCAGCTCACCCCGGGACAGGGATGAAAAACTGTTTTTT. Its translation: CASSPRDRDEKLFF.

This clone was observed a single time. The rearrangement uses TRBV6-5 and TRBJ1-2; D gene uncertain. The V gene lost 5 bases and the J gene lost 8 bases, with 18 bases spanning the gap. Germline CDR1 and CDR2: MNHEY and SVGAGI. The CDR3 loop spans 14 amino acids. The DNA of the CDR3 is TGTGCCAGCAGTCAGGACTTGGCCCATCGGGGCTACACCTTC. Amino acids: CASSQDLAHRGYTF.

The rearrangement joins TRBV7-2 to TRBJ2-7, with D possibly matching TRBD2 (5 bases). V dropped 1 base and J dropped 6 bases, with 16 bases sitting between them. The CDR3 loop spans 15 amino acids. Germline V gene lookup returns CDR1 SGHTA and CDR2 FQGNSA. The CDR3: CASSLGGWVGGEQYF. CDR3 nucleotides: TGTGCCAGCAGCTTAGGCGGGTGGGTTGGCGGCGAGCAGTACTTC.

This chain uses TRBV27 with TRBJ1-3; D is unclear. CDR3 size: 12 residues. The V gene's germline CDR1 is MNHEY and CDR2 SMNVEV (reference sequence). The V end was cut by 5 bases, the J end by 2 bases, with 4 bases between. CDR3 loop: CASSTPGNTIYF. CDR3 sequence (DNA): TGTGCCAGCAGTACCCCTGGAAACACCATATATTTT.

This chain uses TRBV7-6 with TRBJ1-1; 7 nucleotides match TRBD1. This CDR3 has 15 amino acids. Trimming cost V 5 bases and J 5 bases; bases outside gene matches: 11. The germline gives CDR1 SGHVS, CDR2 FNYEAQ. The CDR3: CASSQQGRHGTEAFF. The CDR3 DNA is TGTGCCAGCAGCCAACAGGGGCGACACGGAACTGAAGCTTTCTTT.

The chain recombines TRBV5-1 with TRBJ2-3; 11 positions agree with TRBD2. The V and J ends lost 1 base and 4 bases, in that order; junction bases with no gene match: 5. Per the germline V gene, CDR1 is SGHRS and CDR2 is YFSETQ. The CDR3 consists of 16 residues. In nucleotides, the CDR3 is TGCGCCAGCAGCTTGAGGCTAGCGGGGGGCCCAGATACGCAGTATTTT. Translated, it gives CASSLRLAGGPDTQYF. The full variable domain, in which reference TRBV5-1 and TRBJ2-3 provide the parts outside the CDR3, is KAGVTQTPRYLIKTRGQQVTLSCSPISGHRSVSWYQQTPGQGLQFLFEYFSETQRNKGNFPGRFSGRQFSNSRSEMNVSTLELGDSALYLCASSLRLAGGPDTQYFGPGTRLTVL.

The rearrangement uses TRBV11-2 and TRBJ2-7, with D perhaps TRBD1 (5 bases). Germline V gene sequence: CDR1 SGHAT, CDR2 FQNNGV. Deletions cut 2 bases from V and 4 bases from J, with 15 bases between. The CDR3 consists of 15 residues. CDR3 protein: CASSLPLQETYEQYF. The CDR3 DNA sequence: TGTGCCAGCAGCTTACCCTTACAGGAGACATACGAGCAGTACTTC.

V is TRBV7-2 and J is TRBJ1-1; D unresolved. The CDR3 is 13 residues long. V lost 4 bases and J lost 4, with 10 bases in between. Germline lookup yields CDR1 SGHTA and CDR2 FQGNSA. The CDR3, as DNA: TGTGCCAGCAGCTCGGCAGGACTCACTGAAGCTTTCTTT. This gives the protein CASSSAGLTEAFF.

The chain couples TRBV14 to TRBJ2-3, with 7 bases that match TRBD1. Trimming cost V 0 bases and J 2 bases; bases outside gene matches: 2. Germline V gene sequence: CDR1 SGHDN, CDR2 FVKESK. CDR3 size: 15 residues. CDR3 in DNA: TGTGCCAGCAGCCAAGAGGGACAGTTCACAGATACGCAGTATTTT. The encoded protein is CASSQEGQFTDTQYF.

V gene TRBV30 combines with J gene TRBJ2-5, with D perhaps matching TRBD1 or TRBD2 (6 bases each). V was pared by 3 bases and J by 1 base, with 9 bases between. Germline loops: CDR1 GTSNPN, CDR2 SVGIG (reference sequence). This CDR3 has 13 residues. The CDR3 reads CAWSRGLQETQYF. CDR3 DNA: TGTGCCTGGAGCAGGGGACTCCAAGAGACCCAGTACTTC.

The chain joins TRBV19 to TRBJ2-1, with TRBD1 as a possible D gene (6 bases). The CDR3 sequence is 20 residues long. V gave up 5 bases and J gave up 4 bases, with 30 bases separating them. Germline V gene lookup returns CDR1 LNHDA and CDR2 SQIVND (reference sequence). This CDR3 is CASSPYSIRDTNLGYNEQFF. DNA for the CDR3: TGTGCCAGTAGTCCTTACTCCATCCGGGACACCAATCTAGGGTACAATGAGCAGTTCTTC.

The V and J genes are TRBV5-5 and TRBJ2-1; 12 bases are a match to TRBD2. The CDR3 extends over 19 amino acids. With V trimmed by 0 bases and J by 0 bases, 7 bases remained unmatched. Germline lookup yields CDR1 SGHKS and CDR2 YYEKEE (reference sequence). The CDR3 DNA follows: TGTGCCAGCAGCTTGGTCCTAGCGGGGGGGCAGGGCTCCTACAATGAGCAGTTCTTC. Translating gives CASSLVLAGGQGSYNEQFF.